The 22 T cell receptor beta chains below come from one sample, sequenced in a study of cytomegalovirus exposure and HLA in healthy donors. PCR involved 60 Vbeta and 13 Jbeta primers. Some clones are missing from TCRdb's copy, which holds only in-frame ones; the method was immunoSEQ multiplex PCR. This sample yields some 150,000 clones, of which 70% to 80% are seen a single time; roughly 10% belongs to the top ten. The sample was PBMCs. Receptor source: a man younger than 35 in good health and CMV-seropositive.

The chain employs TRBV18 and TRBJ1-1, with D possibly TRBD1 on 5 matching bases. The CDR3 is made up of 14 amino acids. Germline assignment: CDR1 KGHSH and CDR2 LQKENI. Trimming took off 4 bases at V and 0 bases at J, with 9 bases between the two ends. The CDR3 DNA follows: TGTGCCAGCTCACTAGGGGCCATGAACACTGAAGCTTTCTTT. This codes for CASSLGAMNTEAFF.

This chain links TRBV5-1 with TRBJ1-1, with a weak D call TRBD1 (5 bases). Looked up from germline, CDR1 is SGHRS and CDR2 is YFSETQ. This CDR3 has 15 amino acids. V was shortened by 0 bases and J by 4 bases, with 13 bases between the two germline ends. The CDR3 DNA sequence: TGCGCCAGCAGCTTGGAAGCAGGGCGAGGCACTGAAGCTTTCTTT. This gives the protein CASSLEAGRGTEAFF.

This clone was recorded once. The gene calls are TRBV5-4 and TRBJ2-5, with D maybe TRBD2 (6 bases). There are 15 residues in the CDR3. Germline values: CDR1 SGHNT, CDR2 YYREEE (reference sequence). Trimming stripped 0 bases from V and 4 bases from J, with 13 bases between. In DNA, the CDR3 is TGTGCCAGCAGCTTGGGGGGCGTCGGGGGAGAGACCCAGTACTTC. Translation: CASSLGGVGGETQYF.

This sequence joins TRBV5-6 and TRBJ1-5, with 8 nucleotides matching TRBD1. The CDR3 extends over 17 amino acids. V was clipped by 2 bases and J by 2 bases; unmatched bases: 9. CDR1 is SGHDT, CDR2 YYEEEE, per germline. CDR3 residues: CASSFDTQGDGNQPQHF. The CDR3 DNA follows: TGTGCCAGCAGCTTCGACACACAGGGGGATGGCAATCAGCCCCAGCATTTT.

The genes are TRBV7-3 and TRBJ2-3; 11 bases match TRBD2. The CDR3 contains 16 residues. Trimming cost V 5 bases and J 2 bases; bases outside gene matches: 6. Germline V CDR1 and CDR2: SGHTA, FQGTGA. CDR3 in amino acids: CASSVTSGGPTDTQYF. CDR3 DNA: TGTGCCAGCAGCGTCACTAGCGGGGGTCCCACAGATACGCAGTATTTT.

This rearrangement joins TRBV5-1 to TRBJ1-1; 7 bases match TRBD1. The germline V gene encodes CDR1 SGHRS and CDR2 YFSETQ. V was pared by 4 bases and J by 7 bases, with 7 bases of the junction left unmatched. CDR3 length equals 13 residues. As DNA, the CDR3 is TGCGCCAGCAGCCTATACCGGGACAGTGAAGCTTTCTTT. Protein: CASSLYRDSEAFF.

This chain links TRBV5-1 with TRBJ2-7; D is undetermined. The CDR3 runs 12 residues. CDR1 and CDR2 from the germline V gene are SGHRS and YFSETQ. V lost 1 base, J lost 5 bases, and 7 bases lay in between. The CDR3 DNA follows: TGCGCCAGCAGCTTGTATGGGCACGAGCAGTACTTC. Amino acid sequence: CASSLYGHEQYF.

The rearrangement joins TRBV4-2 to TRBJ1-4; no definite D call. V was clipped by 8 bases and J by 8 bases, with 12 bases between them. The CDR3 is made up of 12 amino acids. Germline values: CDR1 LGHNA, CDR2 YNFKEQ. The CDR3 loop reads CASSRGIEKLFF. DNA for the CDR3: TGTGCCAGCTCTAGAGGAATAGAAAAACTGTTTTTT.

This clone was detected once. One end of the junction is discordant with germline, which a read error may explain. The chain joins TRBV4-2 to TRBJ2-7; unclear D gene. CDR3 size: 14 residues. From germline, CDR1 is LGHNA and CDR2 YNFKEQ. This CDR3 is CASSQARNGYGQYF. CDR3 coding DNA: TGTGCCAGCAGCCAAGCTAGGAATGGGTACGGGCAGTACTTC.

This chain links TRBV7-9 with TRBJ1-1; D not resolved. The CDR3 is made up of 17 amino acids. Germline V gives CDR1 SEHNR, CDR2 FQNEAQ (reference sequence). V lost 6 bases and J 0 bases, leaving 20 bases between the germline ends. The CDR3 coding sequence is TGTGCCAGCAGTATTGCGGGTGGTTGGGTAATGAACACTGAAGCTTTCTTT. Translated, it gives CASSIAGGWVMNTEAFF.

This chain links TRBV28 with TRBJ1-2, with 8 nucleotides matching TRBD1. Germline assignment: CDR1 MDHEN and CDR2 SYDVKM. The CDR3 is 15 amino acids. The ends lost 5 bases at V and 4 bases at J; junction bases unmatched: 9. For the CDR3, the DNA is TGTGCCAGCAGTCCGTCAGGGGGCGCGCGCTATGGCTACACCTTC. Translated: CASSPSGGARYGYTF.

This clone occurred once. V gene TRBV28 combines with J gene TRBJ2-7, with D perhaps TRBD2 (6 bases). The CDR3 sequence is 17 residues long. With 6 bases removed from V and 3 bases from J, the gap between germline ends came to 24 bases. CDR1 is MDHEN, CDR2 SYDVKM, per germline. The CDR3 loop reads CASRLGGRWTAGYEQYF. CDR3 DNA sequence: TGTGCCAGCAGGCTGGGGGGTAGATGGACGGCTGGCTACGAGCAGTACTTC.

The J gene is TRBJ2-1, the V gene TRBV19; 8 bases are a match to TRBD2. This CDR3 contains 16 residues. CDR1 LNHDA and CDR2 SQIVND come from the germline V gene (reference sequence). Unmatched junction bases numbered 1, after V lost 0 bases and J lost 0 bases. The CDR3 spells CASSIDLAGSYNEQFF. The CDR3 DNA reads as TGTGCCAGTAGTATAGATCTAGCGGGCTCCTACAATGAGCAGTTCTTC.

The gene calls are TRBV2 and TRBJ2-1, with TRBD2 matching 14 bases. This CDR3 comprises 15 residues. Per germline, CDR1 SNHLY and CDR2 FYNNEI. V was clipped by 6 bases and J by 8 bases; unmatched bases: 6. The CDR3 nucleotides read TGTGCCAGCAGACTAGGGACTAGCGGGAGTCATGAGCAGTTCTTC. This translates into CASRLGTSGSHEQFF.

The rearrangement uses TRBV4-2 and TRBJ1-2; perhaps TRBD1 as D (5 bases). The germline gives CDR1 LGHNA, CDR2 YNFKEQ. Trimming cost V 3 bases and J 4 bases, with 18 bases left between them. The CDR3 has 16 amino acids. The CDR3 bases are TGTGCCAGCAGCCAGCAAGGCTGGAATCAGGGCTATGGCTACACCTTC. Translated, it gives CASSQQGWNQGYGYTF.

The chain carries TRBV7-9 and TRBJ2-2; the D gene is possibly TRBD2 (5 bases). The CDR3 loop spans 14 amino acids. Germline CDR1 reads SEHNR; CDR2 reads FQNEAQ (reference sequence). The V gene lost 0 bases and the J gene lost 6 bases, with 8 bases spanning the gap. This chain's CDR3 is CASSLARVPGELFF. CDR3 nucleotides: TGTGCCAGCAGCTTAGCGCGGGTGCCCGGGGAGCTGTTTTTT.

This CDR3 is CSVESGSETEAFF. Written as DNA, the CDR3 is TGCAGCGTTGAATCAGGGTCGGAGACTGAAGCTTTCTTT. V gene TRBV29-1 combines with J gene TRBJ1-1; the D gene is possibly TRBD1 (5 bases). Germline CDR1 reads SQVTM; CDR2 reads ANQGSEA. Trimming pared 2 bases from V and 5 bases from J, leaving 12 bases between. This CDR3 has 13 amino acids.

The chain is built from TRBV6-1 and TRBJ1-4; perhaps TRBD1 as D (5 bases). The CDR3 covers 15 residues. The germline V gene has CDR1 MNHNS and CDR2 SASEGT. V lost 4 bases and J 7 bases, leaving 16 bases between the germline ends. The CDR3, as DNA: TGTGCCAGCAGTGGGGGGGACCAGAAAAGTGAAAAACTGTTTTTT. It specifies CASSGGDQKSEKLFF.

The sample holds a few counts of this clone. The chain recombines TRBV27 with TRBJ1-5; perhaps TRBD1 as D (6 bases). CDR1 and CDR2 from the germline V gene are MNHEY and SMNVEV (reference sequence). V lost 5 bases to trimming and J lost 0 bases, with 8 bases between them. The CDR3 is made up of 14 amino acids. In nucleotides, the CDR3 is TGTGCCAGCAGTCCACAGGGTAGCAATCAGCCCCAGCATTTT. Translating it yields CASSPQGSNQPQHF.

The CDR3 nucleotides read TGTGCCAGCAGTCAGGACCTAGCGGGAGCTTACTTC. It yields the protein CASSQDLAGAYF. The chain recombines TRBV6-1 with TRBJ2-7; 10 positions agree with TRBD2. CDR3 length equals 12 residues. Per the germline V gene, CDR1 is MNHNS and CDR2 is SASEGT. V dropped 5 bases and J dropped 13; count of bases not matched to a gene: 8.

The sample holds one count of this clone. The chain joins TRBV4-3 to TRBJ1-3; D remains unclear. Trimming stripped 1 base from V and 2 bases from J, with 15 bases between. In germline, CDR1 is LGHNA, CDR2 YSLEER. The CDR3 extends over 17 amino acids. In DNA, the CDR3 is TGCGCCAGCAGCCAAGTGCCCCCCCGGGGAACTGGAAACACCATATATTTT. Its protein is CASSQVPPRGTGNTIYF.

The sample holds a few counts of this clone. The chain joins TRBV6-4 to TRBJ2-3; tentatively, D is TRBD2 (5 bases). The CDR3 spans 13 residues. CDR1 and CDR2 (germline): MRHNA, SNTAGT. The V end lost 6 bases, the J end lost 5 bases, and 12 bases lay between the germline ends. Written as DNA, the CDR3 is TGTGCCAGCAGCCTAGACGGAGGAGATACGCAGTATTTT. This sequence encodes CASSLDGGDTQYF.